Listed here is a single T cell receptor (beta chain). Its matching antigen is unknown. This entry comes from a study of cytomegalovirus exposure and HLA in healthy donors. Whole-study findings and limits: Available immune exposure information was restricted to CMV serostatus only. One variant, a missense change in DCLRE1C, was linked in a later analysis to TCR beta V- and J-gene trimming.

The PCR ran on 60 Vbeta and 13 Jbeta primers. Assay used: immunoSEQ multiplex PCR; TCRdb lists only in-frame clones, some missing. This table holds under 200,000 clones, about 88% found once. V was clipped by 8 bases and J by 0 bases; unmatched bases: 6. CDR3 length: 16 residues. CDR1 is MDHEN and CDR2 is SYDVKM in the germline V gene. This clonotype originated in a woman younger than 45 in good health and CMV-seronegative. The sequencing input was PBMCs. V usage is TRBV28 and J usage is TRBJ2-4; 11 nucleotides line up with TRBD2. Written as DNA, the CDR3 is TGTGCCAGCGGAGCCCTAGCGGGGGGAGCCAAAAACATTCAGTACTTC. Its protein is CASGALAGGAKNIQYF.